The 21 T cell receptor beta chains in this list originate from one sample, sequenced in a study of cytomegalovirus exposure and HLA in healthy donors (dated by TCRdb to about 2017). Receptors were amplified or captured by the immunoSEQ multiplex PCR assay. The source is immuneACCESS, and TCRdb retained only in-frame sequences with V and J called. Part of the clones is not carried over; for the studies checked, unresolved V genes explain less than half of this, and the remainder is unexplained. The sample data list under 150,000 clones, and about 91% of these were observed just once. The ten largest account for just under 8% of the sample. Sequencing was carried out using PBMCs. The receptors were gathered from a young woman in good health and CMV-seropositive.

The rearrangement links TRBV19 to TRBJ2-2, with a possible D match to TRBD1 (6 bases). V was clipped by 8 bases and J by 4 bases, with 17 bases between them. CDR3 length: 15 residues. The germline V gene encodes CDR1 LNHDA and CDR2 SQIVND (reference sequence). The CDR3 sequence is CASRSSGHSTGELFF. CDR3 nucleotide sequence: TGTGCCAGTCGAAGCTCGGGACATTCCACCGGGGAGCTGTTTTTT.

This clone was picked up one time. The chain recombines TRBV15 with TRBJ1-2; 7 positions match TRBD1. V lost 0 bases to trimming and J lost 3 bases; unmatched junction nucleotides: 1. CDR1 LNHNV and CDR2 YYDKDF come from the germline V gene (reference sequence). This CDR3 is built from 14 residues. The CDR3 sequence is CATSRETGDYGYTF. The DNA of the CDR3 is TGTGCCACCAGCAGAGAAACAGGGGACTATGGCTACACCTTC. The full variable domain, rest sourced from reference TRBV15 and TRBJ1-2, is DAMVIQNPRYQVTQFGKPVTLSCSQTLNHNVMYWYQQKSSQAPKLLFHYYDKDFNNEADTPDNFQSRRPNTSFCFLDIRSPGLGDTAMYLCATSRETGDYGYTFGSGTRLTVV.

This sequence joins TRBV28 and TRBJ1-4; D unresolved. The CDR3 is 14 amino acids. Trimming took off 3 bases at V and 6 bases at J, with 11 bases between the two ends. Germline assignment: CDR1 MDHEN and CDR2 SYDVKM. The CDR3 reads CASSFPSQDEKLFF. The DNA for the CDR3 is TGTGCCAGCAGTTTCCCTTCGCAGGATGAAAAACTGTTTTTT.

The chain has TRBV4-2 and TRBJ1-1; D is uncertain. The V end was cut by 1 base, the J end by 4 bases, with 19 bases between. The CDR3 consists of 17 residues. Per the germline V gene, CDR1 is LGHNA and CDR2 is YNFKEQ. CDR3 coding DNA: TGTGCCAGCAGCCAAGGACCCTTGGGGAGGGCTGGCACTGAAGCTTTCTTT. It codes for CASSQGPLGRAGTEAFF.

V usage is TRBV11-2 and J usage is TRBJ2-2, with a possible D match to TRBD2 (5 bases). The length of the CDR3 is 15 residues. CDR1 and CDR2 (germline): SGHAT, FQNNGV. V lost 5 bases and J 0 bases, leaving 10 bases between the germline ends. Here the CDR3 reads CASSRGSANTGELFF. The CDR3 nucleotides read TGTGCCAGCAGCCGGGGTAGCGCGAACACCGGGGAGCTGTTTTTT.

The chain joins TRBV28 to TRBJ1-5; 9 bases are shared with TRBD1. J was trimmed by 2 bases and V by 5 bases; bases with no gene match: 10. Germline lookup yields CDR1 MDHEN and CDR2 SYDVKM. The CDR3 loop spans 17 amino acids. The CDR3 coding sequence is TGTGCCAGCAGTGGAGGGACAGGGCGACGGGGCAATCAGCCCCAGCATTTT. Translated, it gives CASSGGTGRRGNQPQHF. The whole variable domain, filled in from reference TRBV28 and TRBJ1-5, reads DVKVTQSSRYLVKRTGEKVFLECVQDMDHENMFWYRQDPGLGLRLIYFSYDVKMKEKGDIPEGYSVSREKKERFSLILESASTNQTSMYLCASSGGTGRRGNQPQHFGDGTRLSIL.

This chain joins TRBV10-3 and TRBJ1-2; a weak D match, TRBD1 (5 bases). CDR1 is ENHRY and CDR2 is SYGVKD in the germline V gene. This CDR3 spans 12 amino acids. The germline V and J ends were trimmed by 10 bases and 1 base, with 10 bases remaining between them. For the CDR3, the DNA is TGTGCCAGTGACGGGGGTAACTATGGCTACACCTTC. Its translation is CASDGGNYGYTF.

CDR3 bases: TGTGCCAGCAGCGCTCGGGTGGCAGGACACCTAAGAACCGGGGAGCTGTTTTTT. This sequence encodes CASSARVAGHLRTGELFF. The chain joins TRBV7-3 to TRBJ2-2; D possibly corresponds to TRBD1 (5 bases). The length of the CDR3 is 18 residues. The V end was cut by 5 bases, the J end by 5 bases, with 24 bases between. Germline V lookup: CDR1 SGHTA, CDR2 FQGTGA.

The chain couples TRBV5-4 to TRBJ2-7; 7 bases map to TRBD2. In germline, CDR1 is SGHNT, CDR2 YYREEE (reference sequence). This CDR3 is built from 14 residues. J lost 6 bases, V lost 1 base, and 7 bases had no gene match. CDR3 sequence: CASSLPGLPTEQYF. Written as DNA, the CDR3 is TGTGCCAGCAGCTTGCCGGGACTACCTACCGAGCAGTACTTC. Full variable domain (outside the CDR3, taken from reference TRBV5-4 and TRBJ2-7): ETGVTQSPTHLIKTRGQQVTLRCSSQSGHNTVSWYQQALGQGPQFIFQYYREEENGRGNFPPRFSGLQFPNYSSELNVNALELDDSALYLCASSLPGLPTEQYFGPGTRLTVT.

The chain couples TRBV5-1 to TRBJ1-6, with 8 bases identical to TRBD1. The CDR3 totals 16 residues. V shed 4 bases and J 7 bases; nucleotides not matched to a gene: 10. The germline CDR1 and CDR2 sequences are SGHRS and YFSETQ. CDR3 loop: CASSARGGQGNSPLHF. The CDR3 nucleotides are TGCGCCAGCAGCGCACGCGGCGGACAGGGAAATTCACCCCTCCACTTT.

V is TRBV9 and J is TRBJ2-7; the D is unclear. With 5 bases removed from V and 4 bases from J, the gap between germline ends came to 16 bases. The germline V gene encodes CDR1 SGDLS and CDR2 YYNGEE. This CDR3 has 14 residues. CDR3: CASSPSPTRYEQYF. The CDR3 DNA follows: TGTGCCAGCAGTCCTTCTCCGACGAGGTACGAGCAGTACTTC. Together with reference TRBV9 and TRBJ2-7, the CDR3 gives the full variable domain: DSGVTQTPKHLITATGQRVTLRCSPRSGDLSVYWYQQSLDQGLQFLIQYYNGEERAKGNILERFSAQQFPDLHSELNLSSLELGDSALYFCASSPSPTRYEQYFGPGTRLTVT.

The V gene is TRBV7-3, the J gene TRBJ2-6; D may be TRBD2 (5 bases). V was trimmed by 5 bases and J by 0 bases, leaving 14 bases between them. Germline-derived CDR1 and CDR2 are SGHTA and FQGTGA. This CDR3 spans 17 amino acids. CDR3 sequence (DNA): TGTGCCAGCAGCCTACTAGGAATACCCTCTGGGGCCAACGTCCTGACTTTC. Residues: CASSLLGIPSGANVLTF.

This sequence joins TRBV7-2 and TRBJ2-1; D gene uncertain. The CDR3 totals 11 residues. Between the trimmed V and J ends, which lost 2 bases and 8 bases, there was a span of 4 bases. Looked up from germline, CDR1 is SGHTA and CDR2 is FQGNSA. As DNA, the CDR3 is TGTGCCAGCAGCTTATATTATGAGCAGTTCTTC. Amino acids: CASSLYYEQFF.

CDR3 nucleotides: TGTGCCAGCGCAAGGGCCGGGGACAGCTCCTACAATGAGCAGTTCTTC. Translating gives CASARAGDSSYNEQFF. The chain uses TRBV9 and TRBJ2-1, with 7 positions matching TRBD1. V gave up 7 bases and J gave up 0 bases; unmatched junction bases: 10. CDR3 length: 16 amino acids. CDR1 is SGDLS and CDR2 is YYNGEE in the germline V gene. Supplemented by reference TRBV9 and TRBJ2-1, the full variable domain reads DSGVTQTPKHLITATGQRVTLRCSPRSGDLSVYWYQQSLDQGLQFLIQYYNGEERAKGNILERFSAQQFPDLHSELNLSSLELGDSALYFCASARAGDSSYNEQFFGPGTRLTVL.

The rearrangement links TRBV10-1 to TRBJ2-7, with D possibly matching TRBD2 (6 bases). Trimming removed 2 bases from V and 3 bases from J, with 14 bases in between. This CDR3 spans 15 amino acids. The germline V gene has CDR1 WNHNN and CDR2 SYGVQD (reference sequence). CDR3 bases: TGCGCCAGCAGTGAGCATCTTGTCGGGAGCTACGAGCAGTACTTC. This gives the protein CASSEHLVGSYEQYF.

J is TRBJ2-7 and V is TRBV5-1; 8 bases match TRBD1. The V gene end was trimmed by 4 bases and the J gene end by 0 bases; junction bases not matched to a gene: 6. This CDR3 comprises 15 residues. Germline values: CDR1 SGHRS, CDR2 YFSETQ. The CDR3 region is CASSPTGQASYEQYF. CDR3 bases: TGCGCCAGCAGCCCTACGGGACAGGCCTCCTACGAGCAGTACTTC.

The CDR3 nucleotides are TGCGCCAGCAGCTTGGAGAGTATGGCAGATACGCAGTATTTT. It translates to CASSLESMADTQYF. This chain links TRBV5-1 with TRBJ2-3; D is unclear. The V end was cut by 0 bases, the J end by 4 bases, with 9 bases between. The CDR3 is 14 residues long. Germline values: CDR1 SGHRS, CDR2 YFSETQ.

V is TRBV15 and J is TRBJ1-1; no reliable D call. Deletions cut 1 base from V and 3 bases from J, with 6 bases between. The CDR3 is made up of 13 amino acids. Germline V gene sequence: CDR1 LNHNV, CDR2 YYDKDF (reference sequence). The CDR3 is CATSRVADTEAFF. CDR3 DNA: TGTGCCACCAGCAGAGTAGCAGACACTGAAGCTTTCTTT.

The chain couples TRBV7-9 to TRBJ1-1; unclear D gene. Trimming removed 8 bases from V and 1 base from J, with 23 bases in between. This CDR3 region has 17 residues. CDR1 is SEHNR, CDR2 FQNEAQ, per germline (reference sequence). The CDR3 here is CASFQRGQVLGNTEAFF. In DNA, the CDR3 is TGTGCCAGCTTCCAGAGAGGGCAGGTCTTAGGGAACACTGAAGCTTTCTTT.

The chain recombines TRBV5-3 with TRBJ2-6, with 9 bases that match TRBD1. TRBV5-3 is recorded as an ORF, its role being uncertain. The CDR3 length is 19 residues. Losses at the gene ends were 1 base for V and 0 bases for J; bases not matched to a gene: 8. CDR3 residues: CARSLCDRGNDSGANVLTF. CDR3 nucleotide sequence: TGTGCCAGAAGCTTGTGTGACAGGGGGAATGACTCTGGGGCCAACGTCCTGACTTTC.

The CDR3 protein is CSASEEVTQYF. The CDR3 DNA sequence: TGCAGTGCTAGTGAGGAGGTGACCCAGTACTTC. This chain connects TRBV20-1 to TRBJ2-5; D may be TRBD2 (5 bases). Germline CDR1 DFQATT, CDR2 SNEGSKA (reference sequence). The CDR3 length is 11 residues. The germline V and J ends were trimmed by 3 bases and 7 bases, with 9 bases remaining between them.